A selection of T cell receptor beta chains follows, all from one sample in a study of shared T cell receptors in the human thymus. Sequenced by immunoSEQ multiplex PCR; TCRdb stores in-frame clones only, minus some. Counted here are roughly 700,000 clones, over 75% occurring once; the ten biggest clones make up 0.01%. The same specimen was also included in a second study, on human thymus T cells.

Material: thymocytes. The receptors here all came from a boy under two years old with a congenital heart defect. Both conserved end residues are part of each CDR3. D genes are given only for firm matches. Not every row has a clone size; where given, it reads once, few, many or a size class.

J	size	V	D	DNA	CDR3
TRBJ2-1	-	TRBV27	-	TGTGCCAGCAGTTTGGACACACACAGACCTTACAATGAGCAGTTCTTC	CASSLDTHRPYNEQFF
TRBJ2-7	-	TRBV2	-	TGTGCCAGCAGTGAGGCGTCGGCTAGCTCCTACGAGCAGTACTTC	CASSEASASSYEQYF
TRBJ2-2	few	TRBV19	-	TGTGCCACTTACAAGAACACCGGGGAGCTGTTTTTT	CATYKNTGELFF
TRBJ2-1	-	TRBV19	-	TGTGCCAGTAGTATACCCCGCCTGGTCCGGCCGGGGATGAAGTTCTTC	CASSIPRLVRPGMKFF
TRBJ2-1	few	TRBV5-6	-	TGTGCCAGCAGCTTGTCGAGGGAGAGGAACAATGAGCAGTTCTTC	CASSLSRERNNEQFF
TRBJ2-2	-	TRBV4-2	TRBD2	TGTGCCAGCAGCCAAGAAAGACTACGGACTAGCGGGACGAACACCGGGGAGCTGTTTTTT	CASSQERLRTSGTNTGELFF
TRBJ2-1	-	TRBV30	TRBD1	TGTGCCTGGAGTGCTCAGCTCCGGGACAGGGGGCTCGGGGGGGGGCTGGGAGAGCAGTTCTTC	CAWSAQLRDRGLGGGLGEQFF
TRBJ2-7	-	TRBV6-1	-	TGTGCCAGCAGTGAGAACAGGCCCTACGAGCAGTACTTC	CASSENRPYEQYF
TRBJ2-3	-	TRBV9	TRBD1	TGTGCCAGCAACGTCCGGGGACAGGGAGGTCCCTCCACAGATACGCAGTATTTT	CASNVRGQGGPSTDTQYF
TRBJ1-3	-	TRBV7-2	-	TGTGCCAGCAGCTTAGCAGGGACATACTCTGGAAACACCATATATTTT	CASSLAGTYSGNTIYF
TRBJ2-5	-	TRBV7-2	TRBD2	TGTGCCAGCAGCTTAGAGGACCCATCTAGCGGGAGTGGGGAGACCCAGTACTTC	CASSLEDPSSGSGETQYF
TRBJ1-4	few	TRBV4-2	TRBD1	TGTGCCAGCAGCCAACTCCCAGGGGGCCTCTTGGGTACTAATGAAAAACTGTTTTTT	CASSQLPGGLLGTNEKLFF
TRBJ2-4	-	TRBV7-6	TRBD1	TGTGCCAGCAGCTCCGGGACAGGGCCAGCCAAAAACATTCAGTACTTC	CASSSGTGPAKNIQYF
TRBJ1-1	-	TRBV16	-	TGTGCCAGCAGCCAATCTAGAGGTCCGAACACTGAAGCTTTCTTT	CASSQSRGPNTEAFF
TRBJ2-2	-	TRBV7-2	TRBD1	TGTGCCAGCAGCCCGCCCCCTGGGACAGGGGGCACCGGGGAGCTGTTTTTT	CASSPPPGTGGTGELFF
TRBJ2-3	-	TRBV27	TRBD2	TGTGCCAGCAGTCGGACTAGCGCGTCAGATACGCAGTATTTT	CASSRTSASDTQYF
TRBJ1-2	-	TRBV14	-	TGTGCCAGCAGCCCGGGAACTCGGGACTATGGCTACACCTTC	CASSPGTRDYGYTF
TRBJ2-6	-	TRBV29-1	-	TGCAGCGTTGAAGATTCCCACAGCAAAGGCTCTGGGGCCAACGTCCTGACTTTC	CSVEDSHSKGSGANVLTF
TRBJ2-2	-	TRBV4-2	-	TGTGCCAGCAGCCAAGGGCGGGGGAACACCGGGGAGCTGTTTTTT	CASSQGRGNTGELFF
TRBJ2-6	-	TRBV10-2	-	TGCGCCAGCAGTGTACAACCCCCGGGGGGGGCCAACGTCCTGACTTTC	CASSVQPPGGANVLTF
TRBJ2-1	-	TRBV29-1	-	TGCAGCGTTGGAGTGGCTAGCCCAGGGGATGAGCAGTTCTTC	CSVGVASPGDEQFF
TRBJ1-1	-	TRBV28	-	TGTGCCAGCAGTTTATGCGAACAGGGGAACACTGAAGCTTTCTTT	CASSLCEQGNTEAFF
TRBJ2-2	-	TRBV10-3	TRBD2	TGTGCCATCAGTGAGTGGGGGCCGGGACTAGGTCCCGGGGAGCTGTTTTTT	CAISEWGPGLGPGELFF
TRBJ2-2	-	TRBV6-1	-	TGTGCCAGCAGTGCCCAAACAGGGACCGGGGAGCTGTTTTTT	CASSAQTGTGELFF
TRBJ2-1	-	TRBV10-2	TRBD2	TGCGCCAGCAGTCTGGGACTAGAAAAGGTTGAGCAGTTCTTC	CASSLGLEKVEQFF
TRBJ2-1	-	TRBV7-6	TRBD2	TGTGCCAGCAGCCCGCCTAGCGGGGACGGCGATGAGCAGTTCTTC	CASSPPSGDGDEQFF
TRBJ1-3	once	TRBV2	-	TGTGCCAGCAGTGCCAGGGGCGGCCCTAGCTCTGGAAACACCATATATTTT	CASSARGGPSSGNTIYF
TRBJ1-4	-	TRBV2	TRBD1	TGTGCCAGCAGTGATCGTGGGACAGGGGGTGAAAAACTGTTTTTT	CASSDRGTGGEKLFF
TRBJ1-2	-	TRBV5-1	TRBD1	TGCGCCAGCAGCTTGGAGGGACAGGGGGGAAACTATGGCTACACCTTC	CASSLEGQGGNYGYTF
TRBJ1-2	-	TRBV7-4	-	TGTGCCAGCAGCTTCCCGCAGGTCGAGTATGGCTACACCTTC	CASSFPQVEYGYTF
TRBJ1-5	-	TRBV6-5	-	TGTGCCAGCAGTTCAGGCGACCATAGCAATCAGCCCCAGCATTTT	CASSSGDHSNQPQHF
TRBJ2-5	once	TRBV5-4	-	TGTGCCAGCAGCTTGGACGGCCCGAGGGAGTCCCAGTACTTC	CASSLDGPRESQYF
TRBJ2-7	-	TRBV13	-	TGTGCCAGCAGCTTAGGACAGATCGCCTACGAGCAGTACTTC	CASSLGQIAYEQYF
TRBJ1-1	once	TRBV25-1	-	TGTGCCAGCAGTGAATCTTATAGGAACACTGAAGCTTTCTTT	CASSESYRNTEAFF
TRBJ1-1	-	TRBV7-9	TRBD1	TGTGCCAGCAGCTTAATCGGGGACAGAGCCTCTATCTTCACTGAAGCTTTCTTT	CASSLIGDRASIFTEAFF
TRBJ2-1	once	TRBV7-8	TRBD2	TGTGCCAGCAGCTTCAGGGAGGAGACTAGCGATAACAATGAGCAGTTCTTC	CASSFREETSDNNEQFF
TRBJ2-7	once	TRBV6-4	TRBD2	TGTGCCAGCTTTTCTAGCGGGAGGAGGAGCTCCTACGAGCAGTACTTC	CASFSSGRRSSYEQYF
TRBJ1-2	-	TRBV7-9	-	TGTGCCAGCAGCCTACTACCGTGTTGGGGCTACACCTTC	CASSLLPCWGYTF
TRBJ2-1	-	TRBV5-4	TRBD2	TGTGCCAGCAGCGGACCAATAGCGGGAGCGGGGGACAATGAGCAGTTCTTC	CASSGPIAGAGDNEQFF
TRBJ2-1	-	TRBV11-2	-	TGTGCCAGCAGCTTAGCCACAAGCGCTAACTTCTACAATGAGCAGTTCTTC	CASSLATSANFYNEQFF
TRBJ2-2	-	TRBV30	-	TGTGCCTGGAGGGGGGCGAGAACCGGGGAGCTGTTTTTT	CAWRGARTGELFF
TRBJ1-5	-	TRBV4-1	-	TGCGCCAGCAGCCAAGGGGCCGGGGGGTCTTTCAATCAGCCCCAGCATTTT	CASSQGAGGSFNQPQHF
TRBJ2-7	-	TRBV27	TRBD1	TGTGCCAGCAGGGGGACAGGGGAAGCCTTCGAGCAGTACTTC	CASRGTGEAFEQYF
TRBJ2-2	-	TRBV14	-	TGTGCCAGCAGCCCAAGTGGGAGACACGACACCGGGGAGCTGTTTTTT	CASSPSGRHDTGELFF